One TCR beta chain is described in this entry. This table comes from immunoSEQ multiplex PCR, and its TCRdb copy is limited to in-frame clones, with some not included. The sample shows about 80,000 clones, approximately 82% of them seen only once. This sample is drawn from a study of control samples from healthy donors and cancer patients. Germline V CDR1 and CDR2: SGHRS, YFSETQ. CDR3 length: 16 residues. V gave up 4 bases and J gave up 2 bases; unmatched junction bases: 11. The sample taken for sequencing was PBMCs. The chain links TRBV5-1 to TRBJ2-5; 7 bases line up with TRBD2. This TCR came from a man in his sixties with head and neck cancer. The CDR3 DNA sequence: TGCGCCAGCAGCCTAACCCTTACTAGCGTACAAGAGACCCAGTACTTC. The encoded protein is CASSLTLTSVQETQYF.